A selection of T cell receptor beta chains follows, all from one sample in a study of cytomegalovirus exposure and HLA in healthy donors. Libraries were prepared by immunoSEQ multiplex PCR; TCRdb keeps only in-frame clonotypes and omits some of them. The table records approximately 99,000 clones, approximately 85% of them present only once. The sequenced sample consisted of PBMCs. These receptor sequences come from a woman aged 18-35 years in good health and CMV-seronegative. Both conserved end residues are part of each CDR3. Fields, in order: J gene, V gene, D gene, clone size, CDR3 DNA, CDR3 protein. The D gene is left open where the match is weak. Clone size is shown for a subset of rows, as once, few, many or a class of expanded clone.

J gene: TRBJ2-5; V gene: TRBV13; D gene: TRBD1; clone size: -; CDR3 DNA: TGTGCCAGCAGCTTAGCCGCGGACAGGGGGATCGGAGAGACCCAGTACTTC; CDR3 protein: CASSLAADRGIGETQYF
J gene: TRBJ1-2; V gene: TRBV18; D gene: -; clone size: -; CDR3 DNA: TGTGCCAGCTCACCAGGGCAGGGATCACCCGGCTACACCTTC; CDR3 protein: CASSPGQGSPGYTF
J gene: TRBJ1-3; V gene: TRBV9; D gene: TRBD1; clone size: -; CDR3 DNA: TGTGCCAGCAGCGAGCCCCGAGCCGGGACAGGGGAGAGAACTGGAAACACCATATATTTT; CDR3 protein: CASSEPRAGTGERTGNTIYF
J gene: TRBJ2-7; V gene: TRBV5-4; D gene: TRBD2; clone size: -; CDR3 DNA: TGTGCCAGCAGCATAACTAGCGGGGGGTACGAGCAGTACTTC; CDR3 protein: CASSITSGGYEQYF
J gene: TRBJ2-2; V gene: TRBV7-2; D gene: TRBD2; clone size: -; CDR3 DNA: TGTGCCAGCAGCTGGACTAGCGGGGGAACCGGGGAGCTGTTTTTT; CDR3 protein: CASSWTSGGTGELFF
J gene: TRBJ2-1; V gene: TRBV29-1; D gene: -; clone size: -; CDR3 DNA: TGCAGCGTTGAATTCAGGTACAATGAGCAGTTCTTC; CDR3 protein: CSVEFRYNEQFF
J gene: TRBJ2-2; V gene: TRBV27; D gene: TRBD1; clone size: -; CDR3 DNA: TGTGCCAGCAGGACAGGGCCCTACACCGGGGAGCTGTTTTTT; CDR3 protein: CASRTGPYTGELFF
J gene: TRBJ2-1; V gene: TRBV30; D gene: -; clone size: -; CDR3 DNA: TGTGCCTGGAGTAACGCGAATGAGCAGTTCTTC; CDR3 protein: CAWSNANEQFF
J gene: TRBJ2-4; V gene: TRBV6-6; D gene: -; clone size: -; CDR3 DNA: TGTGCCAGCAGTTATCCACTACTAGCCAAAAACATTCAGTACTTC; CDR3 protein: CASSYPLLAKNIQYF
J gene: TRBJ2-7; V gene: TRBV6-1; D gene: TRBD1; clone size: -; CDR3 DNA: TGTGCCAGCAGAGACCCGGGACAGGGGTACGAGCAGTACTTC; CDR3 protein: CASRDPGQGYEQYF
J gene: TRBJ1-2; V gene: TRBV7-2; D gene: TRBD1; clone size: -; CDR3 DNA: TGTGCCAGCAGCTTTTGGACAGGGTTCTACTATGGCTACACCTTC; CDR3 protein: CASSFWTGFYYGYTF
J gene: TRBJ2-7; V gene: TRBV28; D gene: TRBD1; clone size: -; CDR3 DNA: TGTGCCAGCAGTTTATCACAGGGGGCTGTCTACGAGCAGTACTTC; CDR3 protein: CASSLSQGAVYEQYF
J gene: TRBJ2-7; V gene: TRBV30; D gene: -; clone size: -; CDR3 DNA: TGTGCCTGGAGCGGGGACTCCTACGAGCAGTACTTC; CDR3 protein: CAWSGDSYEQYF
J gene: TRBJ1-2; V gene: TRBV4-2; D gene: -; clone size: -; CDR3 DNA: TGTGCCAGCAGCCCCCAGACAGAGGACTATGGCTACACCTTC; CDR3 protein: CASSPQTEDYGYTF
J gene: TRBJ1-1; V gene: TRBV5-8; D gene: -; clone size: -; CDR3 DNA: TGTGCCAGCAGCTCGGGGAGGTTCATGAACACTGAAGCTTTCTTT; CDR3 protein: CASSSGRFMNTEAFF
J gene: TRBJ2-7; V gene: TRBV9; D gene: TRBD1; clone size: -; CDR3 DNA: TGTGCCAGCAGCGGGGGGGACAGGATGGACTACGAGCAGTACTTC; CDR3 protein: CASSGGDRMDYEQYF
J gene: TRBJ2-6; V gene: TRBV7-3; D gene: TRBD1; clone size: -; CDR3 DNA: TGTGCCAGCAGCTCCCGGACAGGGGTTATTTCTGGGGCCAACGTCCTGACTTTC; CDR3 protein: CASSSRTGVISGANVLTF
J gene: TRBJ2-1; V gene: TRBV6-5; D gene: TRBD2; clone size: -; CDR3 DNA: TGTGCCAGCAGTTACTCGCTAGCGGGGTCGCGGTATGAGCAGTTCTTC; CDR3 protein: CASSYSLAGSRYEQFF
J gene: TRBJ1-1; V gene: TRBV4-1; D gene: -; clone size: -; CDR3 DNA: TGCGCCAGCAGCCGGGGCTTAGTACTTCGCCAAATGAACACTGAAGCTTTCTTT; CDR3 protein: CASSRGLVLRQMNTEAFF
J gene: TRBJ2-7; V gene: TRBV27; D gene: TRBD2; clone size: -; CDR3 DNA: TGTGCCAGCAGTTTCCGGGGGGGGCACGAGCAGTACTTC; CDR3 protein: CASSFRGGHEQYF
J gene: TRBJ2-1; V gene: TRBV30; D gene: TRBD2; clone size: -; CDR3 DNA: TGTGCCTGGAGCCACACCCTAGCGGGGGGGCCGAAGCAGTTCTTC; CDR3 protein: CAWSHTLAGGPKQFF
J gene: TRBJ1-1; V gene: TRBV4-1; D gene: -; clone size: -; CDR3 DNA: TGCGCCAGCAGCCAAGGGTGGGGGGAATGGGGTGAAGCTTTCTTT; CDR3 protein: CASSQGWGEWGEAFF
J gene: TRBJ2-3; V gene: TRBV2; D gene: -; clone size: -; CDR3 DNA: TGTGCCAGCAGCCGAGGACAGAGTACAGATACGCAGTATTTT; CDR3 protein: CASSRGQSTDTQYF
J gene: TRBJ1-2; V gene: TRBV27; D gene: TRBD1; clone size: -; CDR3 DNA: TGTGCCAGCAGTCCCATGCGGGACAGGGGAAACTATGGCTACACCTTC; CDR3 protein: CASSPMRDRGNYGYTF
J gene: TRBJ1-2; V gene: TRBV7-9; D gene: -; clone size: -; CDR3 DNA: TGTGCCAGCAACGGCGACTCCTATGGCTACACCTTC; CDR3 protein: CASNGDSYGYTF
J gene: TRBJ2-1; V gene: TRBV27; D gene: -; clone size: -; CDR3 DNA: TGTGCCTCTAACCCCGGCAGCGTGACCTACAATGAGCAGTTCTTC; CDR3 protein: CASNPGSVTYNEQFF
J gene: TRBJ2-1; V gene: TRBV2; D gene: -; clone size: -; CDR3 DNA: TGTGCCAGCAGTGACAGTACCTACAATGAGCAGTTCTTC; CDR3 protein: CASSDSTYNEQFF
J gene: TRBJ2-7; V gene: TRBV29-1; D gene: -; clone size: -; CDR3 DNA: TGCAGCGTTGAGAGCTCCTACGAGCAGTACTTC; CDR3 protein: CSVESSYEQYF
J gene: TRBJ2-7; V gene: TRBV27; D gene: TRBD1; clone size: -; CDR3 DNA: TGTGCCAGCGCGGGACAGGCCTCCTACGAGCAGTACTTC; CDR3 protein: CASAGQASYEQYF
J gene: TRBJ2-3; V gene: TRBV30; D gene: TRBD2; clone size: -; CDR3 DNA: TGTGCCTGGAGTGAAACGCGACTAGCAAGCACAGATACGCAGTATTTT; CDR3 protein: CAWSETRLASTDTQYF
J gene: TRBJ2-5; V gene: TRBV5-1; D gene: -; clone size: -; CDR3 DNA: TGCGCCAGCAGCCTAGGGACTTCCCAAGAGACCCAGTACTTC; CDR3 protein: CASSLGTSQETQYF
J gene: TRBJ2-7; V gene: TRBV6-6; D gene: TRBD1; clone size: -; CDR3 DNA: TGTGCCAGCAGACGGGACAGCTCCTACGAGCAGTACTTC; CDR3 protein: CASRRDSSYEQYF
J gene: TRBJ1-2; V gene: TRBV4-1; D gene: -; clone size: -; CDR3 DNA: TGCGCCAGCAGCTCGGGTATACAGGTGGTTCTTGGCTACACCTTC; CDR3 protein: CASSSGIQVVLGYTF
J gene: TRBJ1-1; V gene: TRBV9; D gene: -; clone size: -; CDR3 DNA: TGTGCCAGCAGCTCTCCGGGATCCTTGAACACTGAAGCTTTCTTT; CDR3 protein: CASSSPGSLNTEAFF
J gene: TRBJ1-1; V gene: TRBV29-1; D gene: -; clone size: -; CDR3 DNA: TGCAGCGTTGAAGACCTAACGGGGAGGGTCGGGACGAACACTGAAGCTTTCTTT; CDR3 protein: CSVEDLTGRVGTNTEAFF
J gene: TRBJ2-7; V gene: TRBV11-2; D gene: TRBD1; clone size: -; CDR3 DNA: TGTGCCAGCAGCTTACCCGCAGGGGGTAAGGAGCAGTACTTC; CDR3 protein: CASSLPAGGKEQYF
J gene: TRBJ2-7; V gene: TRBV27; D gene: TRBD2; clone size: -; CDR3 DNA: TGTGCCAGCAGGGGGGGGAACGAGCAGTACTTC; CDR3 protein: CASRGGNEQYF
J gene: TRBJ2-7; V gene: TRBV28; D gene: TRBD2; clone size: once; CDR3 DNA: TGTGCCAGCAGTTTAACCTCACTAGCGGGGGTTCCCTACGAGCAGTACTTC; CDR3 protein: CASSLTSLAGVPYEQYF
J gene: TRBJ1-1; V gene: TRBV2; D gene: -; clone size: -; CDR3 DNA: TGTGCCAGGCTGACGGAGGGCACTGAAGCTTTCTTT; CDR3 protein: CARLTEGTEAFF
J gene: TRBJ1-4; V gene: TRBV6-1; D gene: TRBD1; clone size: -; CDR3 DNA: TGTGCCAGCAGTCGCCTCGGGGACAGAGGGGAAAAACTGTTTTTT; CDR3 protein: CASSRLGDRGEKLFF
J gene: TRBJ1-2; V gene: TRBV6-1; D gene: -; clone size: -; CDR3 DNA: TGTGCCAGCAGGATGGGGGGAGTTCGAGGCTACACCTTC; CDR3 protein: CASRMGGVRGYTF
J gene: TRBJ2-5; V gene: TRBV7-8; D gene: TRBD2; clone size: -; CDR3 DNA: TGTGCCAGCAGCTCGTGGACTAGCGGGGGAATAGGAGAGACCCAGTACTTC; CDR3 protein: CASSSWTSGGIGETQYF
J gene: TRBJ1-5; V gene: TRBV2; D gene: -; clone size: -; CDR3 DNA: TGTGCCAGCAGTGAAGAAGGGGATCATCAGCCCCAGCATTTT; CDR3 protein: CASSEEGDHQPQHF
J gene: TRBJ2-3; V gene: TRBV19; D gene: TRBD2; clone size: -; CDR3 DNA: TGTGCCAGTGGGACTAGCGGGACCACAGATACGCAGTATTTT; CDR3 protein: CASGTSGTTDTQYF
J gene: TRBJ2-2; V gene: TRBV27; D gene: TRBD2; clone size: once; CDR3 DNA: TGTGCCAGCAGTCGGCGCGGGGGTGCGAACACCGGGGAGCTGTTTTTT; CDR3 protein: CASSRRGGANTGELFF
J gene: TRBJ1-2; V gene: TRBV30; D gene: TRBD1; clone size: -; CDR3 DNA: TGTGCCTGGATTCGGACAGGGGGCAACTATGGCTACACCTTC; CDR3 protein: CAWIRTGGNYGYTF